Listed here is a single T cell receptor beta chain. As yet, its antigen is unknown. This nonspecific control used anti-CD3/anti-CD28 bead stimulation of CD4+ T cells. CD4+ T cells upregulating both CD40 ligand and CD69 were sorted as responding cells. Suppressive ART was started during chronic HIV-1 infection in these adults. This sample was taken from a study of persistence of HIV-infected CD4 T cells. Study-wide results and caveats: TCR oligoclonality correlated with proviral oligoclonality in the same sorted populations.

Sequencing used immunoSEQ version 4 in survey mode. Data came from immunoSEQ multiplex PCR; TCRdb stores just in-frame clones and leaves some out. The repertoire consists of roughly 41,000 clones, with approximately 88% occurring once and the leading ten covering about 1.3%. The CDR3 spans 17 residues. With 6 bases removed from V and 2 bases from J, the gap between germline ends came to 24 bases. Germline-derived CDR1 and CDR2 are DFQATT and SNEGSKA (reference sequence). The clonotype was recovered from an adult man with HIV who was CMV-seropositive. This chain uses TRBV20-1 with TRBJ2-3; no reliable D call. Sequencing used CD4+ T cells sorted from PBMCs after 18-hour stimulation, obtained from a patient who received antiretroviral therapy. CDR3 in amino acids: CSASRPWASSITDTQYF. DNA of the CDR3: TGCAGTGCCAGTAGGCCCTGGGCTTCTAGTATCACAGATACGCAGTATTTT.